This T cell receptor beta chain derives from a study of blood T cell repertoires in COVID-19. Looking at the study overall: The cDNA or gDNA used as material had been derived from T cells, B-cell-depleted T cells, or PBMCs.

Using immunoSEQ multiplex PCR, the repertoire was profiled, and TCRdb retains in-frame clones only, with some absent. Here the sample spans 95,000 or so clones, more than 65% being singletons. The material sequenced was peripheral blood. This receptor was identified in an elderly woman with active or convalescent COVID-19.

The CDR3 protein is CASSLMGGYGYTF. The CDR3 DNA reads TGTGCCAGCAGTTTAATGGGGGGCTATGGCTACACCTTC. The rearrangement joins TRBV12-3 or TRBV12-4 to TRBJ1-2; tentative D call: TRBD1 (5 bases). Trimming left V 2 bases short and J 4 bases short, with 8 bases between. This CDR3 has 13 amino acids.